What follows are 14 T cell receptor beta chains derived from one specimen sequenced in a study of control samples from healthy donors and cancer patients. TCRdb keeps only in-frame clones here, not all; method: immunoSEQ multiplex PCR. Here the sample spans more than 45,000 clones, 80% to 95% being singletons. Sequencing input: PBMCs. The receptor set was obtained from a man younger than 45 with colorectal cancer.

The chain carries TRBV9 and TRBJ1-3, with D perhaps matching TRBD1 (6 bases). This CDR3 has 16 residues. Trimming removed 3 bases at V and 0 bases at J, with 13 bases between. Looked up from germline, CDR1 is SGDLS and CDR2 is YYNGEE. CDR3 amino acids: CASSADRWVSGNTIYF. The CDR3 bases are TGTGCCAGCAGCGCGGACAGATGGGTCTCTGGAAACACCATATATTTT.

This chain links TRBV5-4 with TRBJ2-3, with 7 bases identical to TRBD2. Unmatched junction bases numbered 2, after V lost 3 bases and J lost 1 base. The germline CDR1 and CDR2 sequences are SGHNT and YYREEE (reference sequence). This CDR3 has 14 amino acids. The CDR3: CASSSAGGTDTQYF. The CDR3 DNA follows: TGTGCCAGCAGCTCCGCGGGGGGCACAGATACGCAGTATTTT. Using reference TRBV5-4 and TRBJ2-3 for the parts outside the CDR3, the full variable domain is ETGVTQSPTHLIKTRGQQVTLRCSSQSGHNTVSWYQQALGQGPQFIFQYYREEENGRGNFPPRFSGLQFPNYSSELNVNALELDDSALYLCASSSAGGTDTQYFGPGTRLTVL.

V usage is TRBV15 and J usage is TRBJ1-3; D call uncertain. The CDR3 sequence is 13 residues long. Trimming stripped 3 bases from V and 3 bases from J, with 6 bases between. CDR1 is LNHNV, CDR2 YYDKDF, per germline (reference sequence). CDR3 DNA sequence: TGTGCCACCAGCAGGGTATTTGGAAACACCATATATTTT. This encodes CATSRVFGNTIYF.

The rearrangement uses TRBV2 and TRBJ1-2; D remains unclear. The CDR3 loop spans 11 amino acids. Between the trimmed V and J ends, which lost 4 bases and 6 bases, there was a span of 6 bases. In germline, CDR1 is SNHLY, CDR2 FYNNEI. The CDR3 loop is CASSGYDGYTF. The CDR3 DNA sequence: TGTGCCAGCAGTGGATATGATGGCTACACCTTC. Full variable domain (rest looked up from reference TRBV2 and TRBJ1-2): EPEVTQTPSHQVTQMGQEVILRCVPISNHLYFYWYRQILGQKVEFLVSFYNNEISEKSEIFDDQFSVERPDGSNFTLKIRSTKLEDSAMYFCASSGYDGYTFGSGTRLTVV.

The V and J genes are TRBV2 and TRBJ1-2; tentative D call: TRBD1 (6 bases). Trimming stripped 4 bases from V and 5 bases from J, with 14 bases between. The CDR3 extends over 14 amino acids. CDR1 is SNHLY, CDR2 FYNNEI, per germline. The CDR3 sequence is CASSAEQGLYGYTF. DNA for the CDR3: TGTGCCAGCAGTGCGGAACAGGGCCTATATGGCTACACCTTC.

The chain employs TRBV2 and TRBJ1-4; no clear D gene. Looked up from germline, CDR1 is SNHLY and CDR2 is FYNNEI. The CDR3 sequence is 13 residues long. The V and J ends lost 4 bases and 7 bases respectively, with 10 bases between them. The CDR3 protein is CASSGGWIEKLFF. CDR3 coding DNA: TGTGCCAGCAGTGGGGGTTGGATTGAAAAACTGTTTTTT.

V gene TRBV19 combines with J gene TRBJ2-1; weak D call: TRBD2 (6 bases). V lost 5 bases to trimming and J lost 5 bases, with 22 bases between them. This CDR3 has 17 amino acids. From germline, CDR1 is LNHDA and CDR2 SQIVND (reference sequence). The CDR3 spells CASSGFRSGPGDNEQFF. The CDR3 DNA reads TGTGCCAGTAGTGGTTTCAGGTCGGGGCCGGGGGACAATGAGCAGTTCTTC.

V and J are TRBV7-9 and TRBJ2-1, with TRBD1 matching 10 bases. The CDR3 has 15 amino acids. Unmatched junction bases numbered 7, after V lost 5 bases and J lost 6 bases. Germline assignment: CDR1 SEHNR and CDR2 FQNEAQ (reference sequence). Here the CDR3 reads CASSIRTGGTNEQFF. The CDR3, as DNA: TGTGCCAGCAGCATCCGGACAGGGGGGACCAATGAGCAGTTCTTC. The full variable domain, with the rest looked up from reference TRBV7-9 and TRBJ2-1, is DTGVSQNPRHKITKRGQNVTFRCDPISEHNRLYWYRQTLGQGPEFLTYFQNEAQLEKSRLLSDRFSAERPKGSFSTLEIQRTEQGDSAMYLCASSIRTGGTNEQFFGPGTRLTVL.

V is TRBV7-2 and J is TRBJ1-2; 10 bases align to TRBD1. This CDR3 is 15 amino acids long. V lost 5 bases to trimming and J lost 3 bases; unmatched junction nucleotides: 6. Germline CDR1 is SGHTA and CDR2 is FQGNSA. The CDR3 DNA is TGTGCCAGCAGCACCCTGACAGGGGGCCACTATGGCTACACCTTC. Its translation: CASSTLTGGHYGYTF.

The chain employs TRBV2 and TRBJ1-2; D uncertain. V was clipped by 7 bases and J by 1 base, with 4 bases between them. CDR1 is SNHLY and CDR2 is FYNNEI in the germline V gene. This CDR3 region has 11 residues. In nucleotides, the CDR3 is TGTGCCAGCATGTTTAACTATGGCTACACCTTC. It is translated as CASMFNYGYTF.

The J gene is TRBJ1-2, the V gene TRBV15, with D possibly TRBD1 on 5 matching bases. V was cut by 3 bases and J by 8 bases, with 19 bases left in between. The length of the CDR3 is 15 residues. Germline CDR1 is LNHNV and CDR2 is YYDKDF (reference sequence). The CDR3 is CATSSPGRGLRGYTF. In DNA form, the CDR3 reads TGTGCCACCAGCAGCCCTGGGCGGGGGTTGAGAGGCTACACCTTC.

This chain connects TRBV25-1 to TRBJ1-4; a possible D gene is TRBD1 (6 bases). The CDR3 has 15 residues. CDR1 and CDR2 from the germline V gene are MGHDK and SYGVNS. Deletions cut 1 base from V and 8 bases from J, with 14 bases between. CDR3 sequence (DNA): TGTGCCAGCAGTGAATCTCCGGGGGCAAGGGAAAAACTGTTTTTT. Protein sequence: CASSESPGAREKLFF.

The chain is built from TRBV5-4 and TRBJ1-3; D is unresolved. From germline, CDR1 is SGHNT and CDR2 YYREEE (reference sequence). The V end lost 0 bases, the J end lost 0 bases, and 7 bases lay between the germline ends. CDR3 length equals 15 residues. CDR3 coding DNA: TGTGCCAGCAGCTTGGATACTTACTCTGGAAACACCATATATTTT. Translated: CASSLDTYSGNTIYF. The whole variable domain, filled in from reference TRBV5-4 and TRBJ1-3, reads ETGVTQSPTHLIKTRGQQVTLRCSSQSGHNTVSWYQQALGQGPQFIFQYYREEENGRGNFPPRFSGLQFPNYSSELNVNALELDDSALYLCASSLDTYSGNTIYFGEGSWLTVV.

The V gene is TRBV29-1, the J gene TRBJ1-2, with 7 bases matching TRBD1. CDR3 length: 12 residues. Germline V gene lookup returns CDR1 SQVTM and CDR2 ANQGSEA. The junction had 3 bases not matched to a gene; V was cut back by 7 bases and J by 1 base. The chain's CDR3 is CSGQGVNYGYTF. CDR3 in DNA: TGCAGCGGTCAGGGGGTTAACTATGGCTACACCTTC.